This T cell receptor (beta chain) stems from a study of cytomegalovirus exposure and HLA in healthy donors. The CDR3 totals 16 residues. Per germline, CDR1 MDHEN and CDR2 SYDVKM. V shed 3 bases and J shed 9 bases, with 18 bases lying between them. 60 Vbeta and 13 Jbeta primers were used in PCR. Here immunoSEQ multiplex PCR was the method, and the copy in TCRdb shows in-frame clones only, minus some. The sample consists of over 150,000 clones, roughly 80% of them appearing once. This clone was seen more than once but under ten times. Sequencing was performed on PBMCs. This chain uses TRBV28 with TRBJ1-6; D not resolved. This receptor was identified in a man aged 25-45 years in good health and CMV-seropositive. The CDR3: CASSLVSRGMSSPLHF. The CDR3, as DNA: TGTGCCAGCAGTTTGGTCAGCCGGGGTATGAGTTCACCCCTCCACTTT.